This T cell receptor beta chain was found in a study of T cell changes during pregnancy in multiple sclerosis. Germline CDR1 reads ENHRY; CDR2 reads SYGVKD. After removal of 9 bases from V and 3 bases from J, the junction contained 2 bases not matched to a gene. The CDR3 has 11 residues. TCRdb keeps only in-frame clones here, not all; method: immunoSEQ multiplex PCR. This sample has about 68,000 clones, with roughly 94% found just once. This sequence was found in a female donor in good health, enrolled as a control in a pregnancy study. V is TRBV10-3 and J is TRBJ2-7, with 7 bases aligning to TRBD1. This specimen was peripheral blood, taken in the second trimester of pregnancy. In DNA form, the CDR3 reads TGTGCCATTAGGGGGCTCTACGAGCAGTACTTC. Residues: CAIRGLYEQYF.